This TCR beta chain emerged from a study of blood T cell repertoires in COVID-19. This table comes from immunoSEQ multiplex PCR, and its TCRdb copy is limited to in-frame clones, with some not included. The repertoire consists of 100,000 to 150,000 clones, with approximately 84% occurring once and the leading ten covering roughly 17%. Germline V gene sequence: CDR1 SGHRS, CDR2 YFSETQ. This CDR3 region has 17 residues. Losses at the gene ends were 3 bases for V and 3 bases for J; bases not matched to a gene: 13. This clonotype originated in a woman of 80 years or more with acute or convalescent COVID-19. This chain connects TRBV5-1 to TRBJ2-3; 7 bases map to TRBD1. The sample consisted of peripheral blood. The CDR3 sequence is CASSSKLPGQITDTQYF. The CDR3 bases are TGCGCCAGCAGCTCGAAACTTCCGGGACAGATAACAGATACGCAGTATTTT.